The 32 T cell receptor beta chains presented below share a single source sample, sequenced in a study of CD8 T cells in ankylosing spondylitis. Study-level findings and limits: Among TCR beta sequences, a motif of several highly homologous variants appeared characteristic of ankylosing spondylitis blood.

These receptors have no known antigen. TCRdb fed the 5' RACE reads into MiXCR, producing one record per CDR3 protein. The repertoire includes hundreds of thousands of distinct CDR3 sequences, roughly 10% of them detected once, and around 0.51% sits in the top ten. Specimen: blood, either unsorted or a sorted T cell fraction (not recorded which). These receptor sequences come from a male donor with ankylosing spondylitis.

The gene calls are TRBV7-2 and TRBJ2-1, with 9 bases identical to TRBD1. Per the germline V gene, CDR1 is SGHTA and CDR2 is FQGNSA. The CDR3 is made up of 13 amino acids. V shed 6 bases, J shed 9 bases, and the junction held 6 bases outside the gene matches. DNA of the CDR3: TGTGCCAGCAGAAGGGACAGGGCCGTTGAGCAGTTCTTC. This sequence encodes CASRRDRAVEQFF.

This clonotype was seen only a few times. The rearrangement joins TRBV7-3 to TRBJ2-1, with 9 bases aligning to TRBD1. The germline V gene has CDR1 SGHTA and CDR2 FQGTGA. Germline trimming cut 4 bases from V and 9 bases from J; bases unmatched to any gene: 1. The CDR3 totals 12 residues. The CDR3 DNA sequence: TGTGCCAGCAGCTCACAGGGGGCTGAGCAGTTCTTC. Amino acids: CASSSQGAEQFF.

The CDR3 bases are TGCAAGGCCTCCCGCGGAGAGAGAGCTTTCTTT. It codes for CKASRGERAFF. The V and J genes are TRBV20-1 and TRBJ1-1; D uncertain. This CDR3 spans 11 amino acids. Germline CDR1 and CDR2: DFQATT and SNEGSKA (reference sequence).

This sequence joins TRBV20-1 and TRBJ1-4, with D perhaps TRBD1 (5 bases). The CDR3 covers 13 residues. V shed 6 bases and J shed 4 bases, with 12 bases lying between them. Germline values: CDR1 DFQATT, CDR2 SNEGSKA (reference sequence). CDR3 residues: CSARQTVNEKLFF. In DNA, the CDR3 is TGCAGTGCAAGACAGACGGTTAATGAAAAACTGTTTTTT.

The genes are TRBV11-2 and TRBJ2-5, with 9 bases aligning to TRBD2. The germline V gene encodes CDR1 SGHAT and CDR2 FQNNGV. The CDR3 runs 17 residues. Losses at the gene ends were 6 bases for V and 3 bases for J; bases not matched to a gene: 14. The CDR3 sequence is CASRLGRASGAEETQYF. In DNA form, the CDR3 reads TGTGCCAGCAGACTAGGGAGGGCTAGCGGGGCGGAAGAGACCCAGTACTTC.

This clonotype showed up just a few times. This CDR3 reads CASSSTSSTDTQYF. CDR3 nucleotides: TGCGCCAGCAGCTCCACCTCTAGCACAGATACGCAGTATTTT. The chain joins TRBV5-1 to TRBJ2-3; D remains unclear. V was shortened by 3 bases and J by 0 bases, with 8 bases between the two germline ends. The CDR3 covers 14 residues. Germline-derived CDR1 and CDR2 are SGHRS and YFSETQ.

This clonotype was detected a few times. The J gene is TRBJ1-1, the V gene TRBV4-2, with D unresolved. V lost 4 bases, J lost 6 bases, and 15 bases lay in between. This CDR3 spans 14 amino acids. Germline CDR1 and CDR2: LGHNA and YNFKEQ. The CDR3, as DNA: TGTGCCAGCAGCCCCTTTGGGGAAAGGGCTGAAGCTTTCTTT. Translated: CASSPFGERAEAFF.

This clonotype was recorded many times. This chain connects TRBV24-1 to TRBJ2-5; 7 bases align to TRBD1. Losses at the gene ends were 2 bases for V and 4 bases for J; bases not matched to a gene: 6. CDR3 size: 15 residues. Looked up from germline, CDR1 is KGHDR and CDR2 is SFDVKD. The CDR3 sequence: CATSDSRGPGETQYF. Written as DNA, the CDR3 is TGTGCCACCAGTGATTCGAGGGGGCCGGGAGAGACCCAGTACTTC.

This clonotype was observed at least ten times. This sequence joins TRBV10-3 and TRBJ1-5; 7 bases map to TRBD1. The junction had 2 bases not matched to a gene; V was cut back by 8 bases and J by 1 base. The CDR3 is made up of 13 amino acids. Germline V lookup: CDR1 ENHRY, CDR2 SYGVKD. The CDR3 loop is CAIGDRSNQPQHF. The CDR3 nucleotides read TGTGCCATCGGGGACAGAAGCAATCAGCCCCAGCATTTT.

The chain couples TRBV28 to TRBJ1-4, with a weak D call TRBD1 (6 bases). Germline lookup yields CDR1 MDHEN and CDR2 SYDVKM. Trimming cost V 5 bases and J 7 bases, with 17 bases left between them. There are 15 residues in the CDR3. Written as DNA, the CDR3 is TGTGCCAGCAGTACCTCAACAGGGTTTGGTGAAAAACTGTTTTTT. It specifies CASSTSTGFGEKLFF.

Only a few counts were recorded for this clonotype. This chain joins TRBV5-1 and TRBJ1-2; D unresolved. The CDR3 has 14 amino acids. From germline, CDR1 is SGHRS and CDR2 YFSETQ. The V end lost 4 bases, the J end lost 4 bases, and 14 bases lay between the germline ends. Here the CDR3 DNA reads TGCGCCAGCAGCGACCCGACGGGTCCCTATGGCTACACCTTC. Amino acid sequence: CASSDPTGPYGYTF.

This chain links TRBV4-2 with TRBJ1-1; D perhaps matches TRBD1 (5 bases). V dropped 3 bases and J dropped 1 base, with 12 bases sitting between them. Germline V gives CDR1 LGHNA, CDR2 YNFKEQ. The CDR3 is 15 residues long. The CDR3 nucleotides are TGTGCCAGCAGCCAGGAGGCGGGACGGAACACTGAAGCTTTCTTT. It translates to CASSQEAGRNTEAFF.

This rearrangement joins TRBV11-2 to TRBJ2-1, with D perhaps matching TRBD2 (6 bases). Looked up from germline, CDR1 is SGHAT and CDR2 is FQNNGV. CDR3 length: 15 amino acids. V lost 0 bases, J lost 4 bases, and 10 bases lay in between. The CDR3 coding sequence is TGTGCCAGCAGCTTAGATAGCGGAGTATACAATGAGCAGTTCTTC. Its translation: CASSLDSGVYNEQFF.

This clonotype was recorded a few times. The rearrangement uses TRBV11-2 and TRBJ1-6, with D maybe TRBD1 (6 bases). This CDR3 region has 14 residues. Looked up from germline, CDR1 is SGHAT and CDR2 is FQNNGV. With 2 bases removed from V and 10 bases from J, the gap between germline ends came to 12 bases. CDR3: CASSLLGAGSPLHF. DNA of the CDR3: TGTGCCAGCAGCTTACTGGGGGCAGGATCACCCCTCCACTTT.

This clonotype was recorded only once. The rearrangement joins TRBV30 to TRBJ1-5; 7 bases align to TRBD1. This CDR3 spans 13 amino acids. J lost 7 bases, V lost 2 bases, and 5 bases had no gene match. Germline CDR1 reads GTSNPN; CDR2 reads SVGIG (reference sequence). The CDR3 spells CAWSLQGRQPQHF. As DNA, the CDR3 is TGTGCCTGGAGTCTACAGGGGCGGCAGCCCCAGCATTTT.

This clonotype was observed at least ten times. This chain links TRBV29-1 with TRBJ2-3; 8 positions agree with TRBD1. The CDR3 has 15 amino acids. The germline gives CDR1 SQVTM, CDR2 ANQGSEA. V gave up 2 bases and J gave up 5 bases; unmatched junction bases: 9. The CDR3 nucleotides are TGCAGCGTTGAAAGGGCAGGGGGCTCTGGAGATACGCAGTATTTT. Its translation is CSVERAGGSGDTQYF.

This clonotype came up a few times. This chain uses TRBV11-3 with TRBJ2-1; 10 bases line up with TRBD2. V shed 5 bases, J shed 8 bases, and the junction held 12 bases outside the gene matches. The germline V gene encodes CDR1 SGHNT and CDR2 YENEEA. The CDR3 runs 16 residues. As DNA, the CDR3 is TGTGCCAGCAGCCCCGGACTAACTAGCGGGAAATATGAGCAGTTCTTC. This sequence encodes CASSPGLTSGKYEQFF.

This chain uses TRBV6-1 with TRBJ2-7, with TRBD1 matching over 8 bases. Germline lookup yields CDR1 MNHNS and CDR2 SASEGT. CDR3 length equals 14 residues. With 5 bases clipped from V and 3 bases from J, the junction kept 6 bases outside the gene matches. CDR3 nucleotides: TGTGCCAGCAGTCCCTTTGGACAGGGCTACGAGCAGTACTTC. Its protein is CASSPFGQGYEQYF.

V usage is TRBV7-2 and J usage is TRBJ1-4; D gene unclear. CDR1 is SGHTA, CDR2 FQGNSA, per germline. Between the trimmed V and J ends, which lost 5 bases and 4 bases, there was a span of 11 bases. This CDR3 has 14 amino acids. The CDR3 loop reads CASSRVALNEKLFF. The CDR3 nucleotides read TGTGCCAGCAGCCGGGTCGCACTTAATGAAAAACTGTTTTTT.

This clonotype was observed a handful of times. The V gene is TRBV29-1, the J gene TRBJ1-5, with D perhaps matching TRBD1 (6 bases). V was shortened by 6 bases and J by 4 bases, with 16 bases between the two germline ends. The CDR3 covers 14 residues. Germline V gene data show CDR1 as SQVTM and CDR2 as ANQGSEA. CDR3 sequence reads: CSVDGGGANQPQHF. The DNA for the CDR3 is TGCAGCGTCGACGGTGGGGGGGCAAATCAGCCCCAGCATTTT.

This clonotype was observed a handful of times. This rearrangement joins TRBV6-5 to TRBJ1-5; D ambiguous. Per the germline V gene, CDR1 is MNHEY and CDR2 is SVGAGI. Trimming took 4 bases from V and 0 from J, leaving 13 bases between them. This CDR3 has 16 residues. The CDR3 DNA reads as TGTGCCAGCAGTTCCCGGCCAAGATATAGCAATCAGCCCCAGCATTTT. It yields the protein CASSSRPRYSNQPQHF.

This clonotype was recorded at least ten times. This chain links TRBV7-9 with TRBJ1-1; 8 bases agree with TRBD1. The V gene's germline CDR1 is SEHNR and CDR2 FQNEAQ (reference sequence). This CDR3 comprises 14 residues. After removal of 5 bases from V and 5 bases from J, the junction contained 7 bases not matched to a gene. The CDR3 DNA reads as TGTGCCAGCAGCCCGAGGACAGGGAGGACTGAAGCTTTCTTT. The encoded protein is CASSPRTGRTEAFF.

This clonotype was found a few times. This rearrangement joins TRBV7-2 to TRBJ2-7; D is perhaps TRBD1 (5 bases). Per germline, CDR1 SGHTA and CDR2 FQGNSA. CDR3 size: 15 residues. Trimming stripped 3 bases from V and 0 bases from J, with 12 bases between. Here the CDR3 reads CASSFGHSGSYEQYF. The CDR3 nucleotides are TGTGCCAGCAGCTTTGGACACTCAGGCTCCTACGAGCAGTACTTC.

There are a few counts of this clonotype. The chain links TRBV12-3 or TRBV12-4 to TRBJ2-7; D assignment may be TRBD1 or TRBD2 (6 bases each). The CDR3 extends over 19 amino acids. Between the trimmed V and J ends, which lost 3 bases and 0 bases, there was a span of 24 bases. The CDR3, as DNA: TGTGCCAGCAGTTTCCCCCGGAGGGGGACGGACGGAAGCTCCTACGAGCAGTACTTC. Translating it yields CASSFPRRGTDGSSYEQYF.

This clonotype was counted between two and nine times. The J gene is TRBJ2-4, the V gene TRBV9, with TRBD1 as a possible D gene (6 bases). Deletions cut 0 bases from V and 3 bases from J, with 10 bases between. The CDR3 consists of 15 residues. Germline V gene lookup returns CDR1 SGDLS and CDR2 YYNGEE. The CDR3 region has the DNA TGTGCCAGCAGCGTAGGGGTAGGGGGCAAAAACATTCAGTACTTC. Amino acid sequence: CASSVGVGGKNIQYF.

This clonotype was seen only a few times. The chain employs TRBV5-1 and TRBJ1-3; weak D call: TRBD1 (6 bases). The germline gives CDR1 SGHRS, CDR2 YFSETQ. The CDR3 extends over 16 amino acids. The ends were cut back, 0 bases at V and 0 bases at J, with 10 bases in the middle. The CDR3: CASSLVGGHSGNTIYF. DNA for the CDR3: TGCGCCAGCAGCTTGGTGGGGGGGCACTCTGGAAACACCATATATTTT.

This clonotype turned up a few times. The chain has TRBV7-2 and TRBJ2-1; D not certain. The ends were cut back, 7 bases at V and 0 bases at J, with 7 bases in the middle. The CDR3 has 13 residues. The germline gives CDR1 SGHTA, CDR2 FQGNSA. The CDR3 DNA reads TGTGCCAGCACCCCGGGCTCCTACAATGAGCAGTTCTTC. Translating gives CASTPGSYNEQFF.

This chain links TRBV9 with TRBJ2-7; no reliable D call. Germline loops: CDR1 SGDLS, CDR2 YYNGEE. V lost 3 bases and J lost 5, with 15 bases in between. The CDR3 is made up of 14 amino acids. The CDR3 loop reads CASSARARRDEQYF. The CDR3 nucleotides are TGTGCCAGCAGCGCCCGTGCGCGTAGGGACGAGCAGTACTTC. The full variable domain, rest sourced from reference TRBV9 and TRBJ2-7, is DSGVTQTPKHLITATGQRVTLRCSPRSGDLSVYWYQQSLDQGLQFLIQYYNGEERAKGNILERFSAQQFPDLHSELNLSSLELGDSALYFCASSARARRDEQYFGPGTRLTVT.

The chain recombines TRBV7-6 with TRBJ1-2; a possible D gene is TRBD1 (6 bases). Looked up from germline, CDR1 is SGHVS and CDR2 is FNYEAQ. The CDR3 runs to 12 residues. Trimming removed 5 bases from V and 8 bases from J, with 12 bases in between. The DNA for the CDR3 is TGTGCCAGCAGCAACGACAGGAGGGGCTACACCTTC. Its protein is CASSNDRRGYTF.

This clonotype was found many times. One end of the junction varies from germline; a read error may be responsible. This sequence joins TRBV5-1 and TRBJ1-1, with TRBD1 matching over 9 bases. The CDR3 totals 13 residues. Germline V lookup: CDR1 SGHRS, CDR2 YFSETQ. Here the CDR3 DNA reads TGTGCCAGCAGTTGGGACAGGGACACTGAAGCTTTCTTT. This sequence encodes CASSWDRDTEAFF.

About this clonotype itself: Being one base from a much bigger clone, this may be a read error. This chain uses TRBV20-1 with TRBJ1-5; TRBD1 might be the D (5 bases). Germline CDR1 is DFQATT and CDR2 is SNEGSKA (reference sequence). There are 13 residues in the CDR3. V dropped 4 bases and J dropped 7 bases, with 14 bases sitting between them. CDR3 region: CSAIRGHEQPQHF. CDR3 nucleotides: TGCAGTGCTATTCGGGGCCATGAACAGCCCCAGCATTTT.

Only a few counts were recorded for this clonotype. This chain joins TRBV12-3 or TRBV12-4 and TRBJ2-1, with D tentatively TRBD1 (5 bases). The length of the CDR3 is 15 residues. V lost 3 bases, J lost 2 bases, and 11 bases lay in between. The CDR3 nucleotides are TGTGCCAGCAGTTTTGATCCAGGGCCCTACAATGAGCAGTTCTTC. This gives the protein CASSFDPGPYNEQFF.